The 22 T cell receptor beta chains below come from one sample, sequenced in a study of blood T cell repertoires in COVID-19. Profiled with immunoSEQ multiplex PCR; TCRdb holds only in-frame clones, not every one. The data contain about 140,000 clones, around four fifths of them singletons. Material for sequencing was peripheral blood. These receptors originate from a woman of 80 years or more with acute or convalescent COVID-19.

The rearrangement uses TRBV5-8 and TRBJ1-5, with D perhaps TRBD1 (6 bases). The CDR3 is 14 residues long. CDR1 is SGHTS, CDR2 YDEGEE, per germline. Trimming pared 2 bases from V and 5 bases from J, leaving 11 bases between. The CDR3 nucleotides are TGTGCCAGCAGCTTATGGGGGCGGGATCAGCCCCAGCATTTT. It translates to CASSLWGRDQPQHF.

This clone was seen ten or more times. The chain links TRBV28 to TRBJ1-1, with D hard to call. Trimming took 2 bases from V and 3 from J, leaving 13 bases between them. Germline assignment: CDR1 MDHEN and CDR2 SYDVKM. CDR3 length: 15 residues. The CDR3 coding sequence is TGTGCCAGCAGTTTAGGGATCGCGGGTTACACTGAAGCTTTCTTT. Residues: CASSLGIAGYTEAFF. Supplemented by reference TRBV28 and TRBJ1-1, the full variable domain reads DVKVTQSSRYLVKRTGEKVFLECVQDMDHENMFWYRQDPGLGLRLIYFSYDVKMKEKGDIPEGYSVSREKKERFSLILESASTNQTSMYLCASSLGIAGYTEAFFGQGTRLTVV.

This chain connects TRBV6-2 or TRBV6-3 to TRBJ1-3; D is unclear. The V gene's germline CDR1 is MNHEY and CDR2 SVGEGT. This CDR3 region has 13 residues. V was shortened by 5 bases and J by 3 bases, with 8 bases between the two germline ends. This CDR3 is CASSRGLGNTIYF. The CDR3 region has the DNA TGTGCCAGCAGTCGTGGCCTTGGAAACACCATATATTTT.

CDR3 in amino acids: CATQSTGTYNEQFF. The CDR3 DNA sequence: TGTGCCACCCAGTCGACAGGGACCTACAATGAGCAGTTCTTC. V gene TRBV10-3 combines with J gene TRBJ2-1; 7 bases are shared with TRBD1. This CDR3 has 14 residues. V dropped 10 bases and J dropped 2; count of bases not matched to a gene: 8. Germline V gene sequence: CDR1 ENHRY, CDR2 SYGVKD.

CDR3 sequence (DNA): TGTGCCAGCGTATCAGGCTATGGCTACACCTTC. Its protein product is CASVSGYGYTF. The chain joins TRBV12-3 or TRBV12-4 to TRBJ1-2; D is unresolved. The germline V and J ends were trimmed by 8 bases and 4 bases, with 8 bases remaining between them. CDR3 size: 11 residues.

J is TRBJ2-5 and V is TRBV18, with D possibly TRBD1 on 7 matching bases. Per the germline V gene, CDR1 is KGHSH and CDR2 is LQKENI. This CDR3 has 16 amino acids. Trimming pared 3 bases from V and 3 bases from J, leaving 17 bases between. The CDR3 DNA reads as TGTGCCAGCTCACCTCCAGGGGGGTCTGGAAAAGAGACCCAGTACTTC. Translating it yields CASSPPGGSGKETQYF. Supplemented by reference TRBV18 and TRBJ2-5, the full variable domain reads NAGVMQNPRHLVRRRGQEARLRCSPMKGHSHVYWYRQLPEEGLKFMVYLQKENIIDESGMPKERFSAEFPKEGPSILRIQQVVRGDSAAYFCASSPPGGSGKETQYFGPGTRLLVL.

This chain joins TRBV28 and TRBJ1-1, with 7 bases matching TRBD1. The V and J ends lost 9 bases and 8 bases, in that order; junction bases with no gene match: 15. Germline-derived CDR1 and CDR2 are MDHEN and SYDVKM. CDR3 length: 14 residues. The CDR3 loop is CASNLQGPTFEAFF. For the CDR3, the DNA is TGTGCCAGTAATCTACAGGGGCCCACTTTCGAAGCTTTCTTT.

V is TRBV9 and J is TRBJ1-2; 7 bases agree with TRBD1. V gave up 0 bases and J gave up 2 bases; unmatched junction bases: 1. Germline V gene sequence: CDR1 SGDLS, CDR2 YYNGEE. CDR3 length: 14 residues. In DNA, the CDR3 is TGTGCCAGCAGCGTAGAGACAGGGAACTATGGCTACACCTTC. Its protein product is CASSVETGNYGYTF.

The V gene is TRBV19, the J gene TRBJ2-1, with 9 positions matching TRBD2. Unmatched junction bases numbered 5, after V lost 3 bases and J lost 5 bases. Germline V gene data show CDR1 as LNHDA and CDR2 as SQIVND (reference sequence). The CDR3 runs to 15 residues. CDR3 residues: CASSIIAGADNEQFF. CDR3 bases: TGTGCCAGTAGTATCATAGCGGGAGCTGACAATGAGCAGTTCTTC.

The chain has TRBV5-1 and TRBJ2-7, with D maybe TRBD1 (6 bases). Germline V gives CDR1 SGHRS, CDR2 YFSETQ. This CDR3 is built from 14 residues. The ends were cut back, 2 bases at V and 1 base at J, with 10 bases in the middle. CDR3 nucleotide sequence: TGCGCCAGCAGCTTCCGCACAGGGTCCTACGAGCAGTACTTC. Residues: CASSFRTGSYEQYF.

J is TRBJ2-3 and V is TRBV28; D is unresolved. V shed 7 bases and J shed 7 bases, with 12 bases lying between them. CDR1 is MDHEN, CDR2 SYDVKM, per germline. CDR3 size: 12 residues. As DNA, the CDR3 is TGTGCCAGCACCCGACAACCAAATACGCAGTATTTT. Amino acids: CASTRQPNTQYF.

The J gene is TRBJ1-2, the V gene TRBV28; D might be TRBD1 (6 bases). Germline V gene data show CDR1 as MDHEN and CDR2 as SYDVKM. V lost 3 bases to trimming and J lost 6 bases, with 11 bases between them. This CDR3 contains 13 residues. The CDR3 is CASSFDRWDGYTF. The CDR3 coding sequence is TGTGCCAGCAGTTTCGACAGGTGGGATGGCTACACCTTC.

The CDR3 bases are TGTGCCAGCAGCCATAATGGCAGGGGGACGAAAATGAACACTGAAGCTTTCTTT. Translated, it gives CASSHNGRGTKMNTEAFF. The genes are TRBV4-2 and TRBJ1-1; 7 positions match TRBD1. J lost 0 bases, V lost 3 bases, and 13 bases had no gene match. The CDR3 runs to 18 residues. CDR1 and CDR2 from the germline V gene are LGHNA and YNFKEQ.

J is TRBJ2-3 and V is TRBV5-6; 7 nucleotides agree with TRBD1. Losses at the gene ends were 2 bases for V and 4 bases for J; bases not matched to a gene: 10. The CDR3 length is 16 residues. Germline CDR1 and CDR2: SGHDT and YYEEEE. CDR3 region: CASSLFVDRDADTQYF. For the CDR3, the DNA is TGTGCCAGCAGCTTATTCGTAGACAGGGATGCAGATACGCAGTATTTT. Full variable domain (outside the CDR3, taken from reference TRBV5-6 and TRBJ2-3): DAGVTQSPTHLIKTRGQQVTLRCSPKSGHDTVSWYQQALGQGPQFIFQYYEEEERQRGNFPDRFSGHQFPNYSSELNVNALLLGDSALYLCASSLFVDRDADTQYFGPGTRLTVL.

The rearrangement joins TRBV4-1 to TRBJ2-7; TRBD1 aligns across 7 bases. CDR1 is MGHRA and CDR2 is YSYEKL in the germline V gene. V shed 3 bases and J 6 bases; nucleotides not matched to a gene: 17. The CDR3 is 17 amino acids. CDR3 DNA sequence: TGCGCCAGCAGCCACCTCTTTCCGGGACAGCGAATCCCCGAGCAGTACTTC. Translation gives CASSHLFPGQRIPEQYF.

This chain links TRBV19 with TRBJ1-1; 8 nucleotides align to TRBD1. With V trimmed by 7 bases and J by 2 bases, 6 bases remained unmatched. CDR3 length: 14 residues. The germline CDR1 and CDR2 sequences are LNHDA and SQIVND (reference sequence). The CDR3 DNA follows: TGTGCCAGTACCCGGACAGGGCTTAACACTGAAGCTTTCTTT. Encoded protein: CASTRTGLNTEAFF. Together with reference TRBV19 and TRBJ1-1, the CDR3 gives the full variable domain: DGGITQSPKYLFRKEGQNVTLSCEQNLNHDAMYWYRQDPGQGLRLIYYSQIVNDFQKGDIAEGYSVSREKKESFPLTVTSAQKNPTAFYLCASTRTGLNTEAFFGQGTRLTVV.

The chain links TRBV10-3 to TRBJ1-2; D call uncertain. Trimming took off 3 bases at V and 0 bases at J, with 5 bases between the two ends. Germline values: CDR1 ENHRY, CDR2 SYGVKD. This CDR3 has 13 amino acids. The CDR3 region is CAISDTANYGYTF. CDR3 bases: TGTGCCATCAGTGATACTGCTAACTATGGCTACACCTTC.

The chain recombines TRBV7-9 with TRBJ2-7; 7 bases are a match to TRBD1. Per the germline V gene, CDR1 is SEHNR and CDR2 is FQNEAQ (reference sequence). This CDR3 has 13 amino acids. V dropped 5 bases and J dropped 0; count of bases not matched to a gene: 1. The CDR3 coding sequence is TGTGCCAGCAGCCGGGACAGCTCCTACGAGCAGTACTTC. Encoded protein: CASSRDSSYEQYF.

V and J are TRBV2 and TRBJ1-6; possible D gene TRBD1, 5 bases. Germline CDR1 is SNHLY and CDR2 is FYNNEI. CDR3 size: 18 residues. V lost 2 bases, J lost 0 bases, and 14 bases lay in between. The CDR3 reads CASSESAQGGSYNSPLHF. The CDR3 DNA reads as TGTGCCAGCAGTGAAAGCGCGCAGGGTGGCTCCTATAATTCACCCCTCCACTTT.

The chain has TRBV6-5 and TRBJ2-4; D is unresolved. Looked up from germline, CDR1 is MNHEY and CDR2 is SVGAGI. This CDR3 region has 16 residues. The germline V and J ends were trimmed by 2 bases and 0 bases, with 11 bases remaining between them. CDR3 sequence reads: CASSYDVGVAKNIQYF. CDR3 nucleotide sequence: TGTGCCAGCAGTTACGACGTAGGAGTAGCCAAAAACATTCAGTACTTC.

The chain combines TRBV15 with TRBJ1-2; 8 positions match TRBD1. Germline V gene sequence: CDR1 LNHNV, CDR2 YYDKDF (reference sequence). Losses at the gene ends were 0 bases for V and 8 bases for J; bases not matched to a gene: 5. The CDR3 has 14 residues. In DNA, the CDR3 is TGTGCCACCAGCAGAGAAACCAGGGGGCAAGGCTACACCTTC. Its translation: CATSRETRGQGYTF. Based on the CDR3 plus reference TRBV15 and TRBJ1-2, the full variable domain is DAMVIQNPRYQVTQFGKPVTLSCSQTLNHNVMYWYQQKSSQAPKLLFHYYDKDFNNEADTPDNFQSRRPNTSFCFLDIRSPGLGDTAMYLCATSRETRGQGYTFGSGTRLTVV.

This clone was seen a few times. The chain links TRBV28 to TRBJ1-4; D not resolved. The CDR3 totals 15 residues. V lost 5 bases to trimming and J lost 0 bases, with 10 bases between them. Per the germline V gene, CDR1 is MDHEN and CDR2 is SYDVKM. CDR3 amino acids: CASSGGDATNEKLFF. DNA of the CDR3: TGTGCCAGCAGTGGCGGGGATGCAACTAATGAAAAACTGTTTTTT.